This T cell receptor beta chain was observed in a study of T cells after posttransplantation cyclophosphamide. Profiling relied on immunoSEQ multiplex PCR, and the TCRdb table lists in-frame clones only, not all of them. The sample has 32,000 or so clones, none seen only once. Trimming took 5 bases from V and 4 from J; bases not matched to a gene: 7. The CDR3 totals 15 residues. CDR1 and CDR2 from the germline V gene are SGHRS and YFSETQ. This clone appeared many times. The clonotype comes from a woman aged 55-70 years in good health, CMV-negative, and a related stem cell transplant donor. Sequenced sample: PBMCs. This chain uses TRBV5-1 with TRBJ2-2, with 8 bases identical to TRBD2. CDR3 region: CASSPTSASTGELFF. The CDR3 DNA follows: TGCGCCAGCAGTCCGACTAGCGCATCCACCGGGGAGCTGTTTTTT.